The entry below gives a single T cell receptor (beta chain) sequence along with its context. The sample originates from a study of blood T cell repertoires in COVID-19. Clones were read by immunoSEQ multiplex PCR, and TCRdb kept only the in-frame ones, dropping some. This table holds a few hundred thousand clones, around 85% found once. The ends lost 7 bases at V and 8 bases at J; junction bases unmatched: 7. This CDR3 spans 13 amino acids. The gene calls are TRBV12-3 or TRBV12-4 and TRBJ1-3; the match to TRBD1 covers 8 bases. This receptor was taken from a human donor in a cohort sampled during active COVID-19. Sequenced sample: peripheral blood. CDR3 nucleotides: TGTGCCAGCACCCTTCAGGGGGCTGACACCATATATTTT. Residues: CASTLQGADTIYF.